The 15 T cell receptor beta chains below come from one sample, sequenced in a study of blood T cell repertoires in COVID-19. Clones were sequenced by immunoSEQ multiplex PCR, and TCRdb holds only the in-frame ones, with some missing. The table lists 200,000 to 250,000 clones, approximately 80% of them singletons. Sample: peripheral blood. These receptors were taken from a human donor in a cohort sampled during active COVID-19.

The chain couples TRBV5-1 to TRBJ2-5; D is possibly TRBD2 (5 bases). Trimming removed 4 bases from V and 1 base from J, with 8 bases in between. In germline, CDR1 is SGHRS, CDR2 YFSETQ. This CDR3 contains 13 residues. CDR3 in amino acids: CASSLGIQETQYF. The CDR3 bases are TGCGCCAGCAGCCTCGGGATCCAAGAGACCCAGTACTTC.

For the CDR3, the DNA is TGTGCCAGCAGCCCCGAGGGGGCTTGGGTCGGAAACACCATATATTTT. Its protein product is CASSPEGAWVGNTIYF. This rearrangement joins TRBV2 to TRBJ1-3; 7 nucleotides line up with TRBD1. This CDR3 is 16 amino acids long. The germline CDR1 and CDR2 sequences are SNHLY and FYNNEI. The V and J ends lost 6 bases and 4 bases, in that order; junction bases with no gene match: 12.

The sample holds a few counts of this clone. The rearrangement joins TRBV7-2 to TRBJ2-3, with TRBD2 as a possible D gene (6 bases). V was cut by 2 bases and J by 7 bases, with 22 bases left in between. The CDR3 is made up of 17 amino acids. Germline CDR1 and CDR2: SGHTA and FQGNSA. The CDR3 DNA reads TGTGCCAGCAGCTTACCCAGACTAGTTCGGGGACTGAATACGCAGTATTTT. It specifies CASSLPRLVRGLNTQYF. The whole variable domain, filled in from reference TRBV7-2 and TRBJ2-3, reads GAGVSQSPSNKVTEKGKDVELRCDPISGHTALYWYRQSLGQGLEFLIYFQGNSAPDKSGLPSDRFSAERTGGSVSTLTIQRTQQEDSAVYLCASSLPRLVRGLNTQYFGPGTRLTVL.

This sequence joins TRBV15 and TRBJ2-3, with D hard to call. V lost 0 bases and J 4 bases, leaving 14 bases between the germline ends. Germline V gene sequence: CDR1 LNHNV, CDR2 YYDKDF (reference sequence). The CDR3 has 16 amino acids. The CDR3 DNA sequence: TGTGCCACCAGCAGAGACCGAGCCCGTGGTGCAGATACGCAGTATTTT. Its protein product is CATSRDRARGADTQYF.

This clone was seen a handful of times. This chain uses TRBV2 with TRBJ1-2; possible D gene TRBD1, 5 bases. The length of the CDR3 is 13 residues. Trimming shortened V by 9 bases and J by 5 bases, and 16 bases separated the two germline ends. From germline, CDR1 is SNHLY and CDR2 FYNNEI. The CDR3 nucleotides read TGTGCCAGGGCGGCAGGGCGACCTTATGGCTACACCTTC. Translation gives CARAAGRPYGYTF.

This chain uses TRBV6-5 with TRBJ1-1, with 7 nucleotides matching TRBD1. The CDR3 sequence is 14 residues long. Germline V lookup: CDR1 MNHEY, CDR2 SVGAGI. Trimming removed 5 bases from V and 5 bases from J; junction bases left unmatched: 8. The CDR3 region is CASSPSTGRTEAFF. CDR3 in DNA: TGTGCCAGCAGTCCGTCGACAGGGAGGACTGAAGCTTTCTTT.

J is TRBJ2-2 and V is TRBV15; 13 nucleotides line up with TRBD2. With V trimmed by 5 bases and J by 5 bases, 11 bases remained unmatched. The germline CDR1 and CDR2 sequences are LNHNV and YYDKDF (reference sequence). This CDR3 has 18 amino acids. This CDR3 reads CATSASTSGGAGTGELFF. The CDR3 coding sequence is TGTGCCACCAGCGCATCCACTAGCGGGGGGGCTGGAACCGGGGAGCTGTTTTTT.

This chain uses TRBV20-1 with TRBJ1-2; D gene ambiguous. Germline lookup yields CDR1 DFQATT and CDR2 SNEGSKA (reference sequence). The germline V and J ends were trimmed by 3 bases and 3 bases, with 8 bases remaining between them. The CDR3 is made up of 12 amino acids. The CDR3 sequence is CSASYSHYGYTF. The CDR3 DNA reads as TGCAGTGCTAGTTACTCCCACTATGGCTACACCTTC.

The gene calls are TRBV21-1 and TRBJ1-4; the table's D call TRBD1 went unverified against the DNA. TRBV21-1 is a known pseudogene. The CDR3 is made up of 16 amino acids. The CDR3 sequence: CASSSNGDRVSEKLFF. CDR3 nucleotides: TGTGCCAGCAGCTCCAATGGGGACAGGGTGAGTGAAAAACTGTTTTTT.

The rearrangement uses TRBV20-1 and TRBJ2-1, with 8 positions matching TRBD2. This CDR3 region has 8 residues. Germline assignment: CDR1 DFQATT and CDR2 SNEGSKA (reference sequence). Trimming took 7 bases from V and 16 from J; bases not matched to a gene: 3. In DNA, the CDR3 is TGCAGTGGAAGCGGGAGATTCTTC. Its translation is CSGSGRFF.

CDR3 DNA sequence: TGTGCCAGTAGTATACGGACAGGGTGGTCAGAGACCCAGTACTTC. It codes for CASSIRTGWSETQYF. The rearrangement links TRBV19 to TRBJ2-5, with 8 bases aligning to TRBD1. There are 15 residues in the CDR3. Trimming took 2 bases from V and 4 from J; bases not matched to a gene: 6. Germline CDR1 and CDR2: LNHDA and SQIVND (reference sequence).

The V and J genes are TRBV7-9 and TRBJ2-7; weak D call: TRBD1 (8 bases). Germline assignment: CDR1 SEHNR and CDR2 FQNEAQ (reference sequence). Trimming removed 6 bases at V and 3 bases at J, with 15 bases between. The CDR3 extends over 14 amino acids. The CDR3 protein is CASRPNRGGYEQYF. The DNA for the CDR3 is TGTGCCAGCAGACCAAACAGGGGGGGCTACGAGCAGTACTTC.

This chain links TRBV6-2 or TRBV6-3 with TRBJ1-1; TRBD1 matches at 9 bases. The V and J ends lost 2 bases and 1 base, in that order; junction bases with no gene match: 14. CDR3 length: 19 residues. Germline V gene lookup returns CDR1 MNHEY and CDR2 SVGEGT. This CDR3 is CASSYPTGTGRVGNTEAFF. The CDR3 DNA follows: TGTGCCAGCAGTTACCCGACCGGGACAGGGAGGGTGGGGAACACTGAAGCTTTCTTT.

This clone was detected once. The chain is built from TRBV19 and TRBJ2-7; TRBD1 is a possible D gene (7 bases). CDR1 and CDR2 from the germline V gene are LNHDA and SQIVND (reference sequence). Trimming took 3 bases from V and 9 from J, leaving 15 bases between them. CDR3 length equals 13 residues. The CDR3 loop reads CASSIRGVNWQYF. For the CDR3, the DNA is TGTGCCAGTAGTATCAGGGGGGTCAACTGGCAGTACTTC.

The V call is TRBV7-2, the J call TRBJ2-2, with 12 nucleotides matching TRBD2. Trimming removed 1 base from V and 6 bases from J; junction bases left unmatched: 6. Germline V lookup: CDR1 SGHTA, CDR2 FQGNSA. The CDR3 is made up of 17 amino acids. CDR3 nucleotide sequence: TGTGCCAGCAGCTTAGTGGCTAGCGGGAGGGCCGCCGGGGAGCTGTTTTTT. As protein: CASSLVASGRAAGELFF.